These T cell receptor beta chains were read from a single sample in a study of CD8 T cells in ankylosing spondylitis. Each CDR3 protein gets one entry after TCRdb re-called the 5' RACE reads with MiXCR. The sample shows more than 150,000 distinct CDR3 sequences, about an eighth of them seen only once. The source material was blood, either unsorted or a sorted T cell fraction (not recorded which). These receptors were taken from a female donor with ankylosing spondylitis or in good health (not recorded which). Each CDR3 is given with its conserved first and last residue. Fields, in order: D gene, clone size, V gene, J gene, CDR3 protein, CDR3 DNA. A D gene is named only where the DNA matches it firmly. Clone size is not always given. Where it is, it says once, few, many or a class for expanded clones.

d_gene: TRBD2
abundance: many
v_gene: TRBV6-4
j_gene: TRBJ2-2
CDR3aa: CASRALAGGSGELFF
CDR3nt: TGTGCCAGCAGGGCACTAGCGGGAGGCTCCGGGGAGCTGTTTTTT

d_gene: .
abundance: many
v_gene: TRBV20-1
j_gene: TRBJ1-3
CDR3aa: CSARGETGLSGNTIYF
CDR3nt: TGCAGTGCTAGAGGTGAAACAGGACTCTCTGGAAACACCATATATTTT

d_gene: TRBD2
abundance: few
v_gene: TRBV5-6
j_gene: TRBJ2-7
CDR3aa: CASSEFSGTSGGRSYEQYF
CDR3nt: TGTGCCAGCAGCGAATTCTCCGGGACTAGCGGGGGGCGCTCCTACGAGCAGTACTTC

d_gene: .
abundance: .
v_gene: TRBV27
j_gene: TRBJ1-2
CDR3aa: CVSRNGGGRVTPYTF
CDR3nt: TGTGTCAGCAGGAATGGGGGGGGGCGCGTGACACCCTACACCTTC

d_gene: TRBD1
abundance: .
v_gene: TRBV20-1
j_gene: TRBJ2-6
CDR3aa: CSADGTGSPGANVLTF
CDR3nt: TGCAGTGCTGACGGGACAGGGTCCCCTGGGGCCAACGTCCTGACTTTC

d_gene: .
abundance: .
v_gene: TRBV6-1
j_gene: TRBJ1-5
CDR3aa: CASSLSTGMQPQHF
CDR3nt: TGTGCCAGCAGCCTCTCCACAGGGATGCAGCCCCAGCATTTT

d_gene: .
abundance: .
v_gene: TRBV29-1
j_gene: TRBJ2-6
CDR3aa: CSVVWNIPSGANVLTF
CDR3nt: TGCAGCGTTGTTTGGAACATTCCATCTGGGGCCAACGTCCTGACTTTC

d_gene: .
abundance: many
v_gene: TRBV20-1
j_gene: TRBJ1-4
CDR3aa: CSAYSLQGTNEKLFF
CDR3nt: TGCAGTGCTTACTCCCTACAGGGAACTAATGAAAAACTGTTTTTT

d_gene: TRBD2
abundance: .
v_gene: TRBV7-3
j_gene: TRBJ2-3
CDR3aa: CASSPEGTSGRAPQYF
CDR3nt: TGTGCCAGCAGCCCTGAAGGGACTAGCGGGAGGGCCCCCCAGTATTTT

d_gene: .
abundance: many
v_gene: TRBV10-3
j_gene: TRBJ2-1
CDR3aa: CAISVDGDNEQFF
CDR3nt: TGTGCCATCAGTGTAGATGGGGACAATGAGCAGTTCTTC

d_gene: .
abundance: many
v_gene: TRBV11-3
j_gene: TRBJ2-7
CDR3aa: CASSRGQSVNYEQYF
CDR3nt: TGTGCCAGCAGCCGCGGACAGTCTGTGAACTACGAGCAGTACTTC

d_gene: TRBD1
abundance: many
v_gene: TRBV3-1
j_gene: TRBJ2-7
CDR3aa: CASSQETGARLAEQYF
CDR3nt: TGTGCCAGCAGCCAAGAAACAGGGGCCCGCCTGGCGGAGCAGTACTTC

d_gene: .
abundance: many
v_gene: TRBV11-3
j_gene: TRBJ2-1
CDR3aa: CASSFYRDYNEQFF
CDR3nt: TGTGCCAGCAGCTTCTACAGAGACTACAATGAGCAGTTCTTC

d_gene: TRBD2
abundance: .
v_gene: TRBV11-2
j_gene: TRBJ2-1
CDR3aa: CASSFGTSGRHEQFF
CDR3nt: TGTGCCAGCAGCTTCGGGACTAGCGGGAGGCATGAGCAGTTCTTC

d_gene: .
abundance: .
v_gene: TRBV20-1
j_gene: TRBJ2-1
CDR3aa: CCARDYRWSSYNEQFF
CDR3nt: TGCTGTGCTAGAGACTACCGCTGGAGCTCCTACAATGAGCAGTTCTTC

d_gene: .
abundance: many
v_gene: TRBV6-5
j_gene: TRBJ1-2
CDR3aa: CASSYSVTSRNGYTF
CDR3nt: TGTGCCAGCAGTTACTCGGTCACCAGTAGGAATGGCTACACCTTC

d_gene: .
abundance: few
v_gene: TRBV19
j_gene: TRBJ2-1
CDR3aa: CASKEDRSSYNEQFF
CDR3nt: TGTGCCAGTAAGGAGGACCGATCCTCCTACAATGAGCAGTTCTTC

d_gene: .
abundance: many
v_gene: TRBV4-1
j_gene: TRBJ2-3
CDR3aa: CASSQDLRVFSTDTQYF
CDR3nt: TGCGCCAGCAGCCAAGATCTCCGGGTGTTCAGCACAGATACGCAGTATTTT

d_gene: .
abundance: many
v_gene: TRBV12-5
j_gene: TRBJ1-5
CDR3aa: CASGSEKGQPQHF
CDR3nt: TGTGCTAGTGGTTCCGAGAAGGGTCAGCCCCAGCATTTT

d_gene: TRBD1
abundance: few
v_gene: TRBV7-2
j_gene: TRBJ1-4
CDR3aa: CASSSQGVTNEKLFF
CDR3nt: TGTGCCAGCAGCTCCCAGGGGGTCACTAATGAAAAACTGTTTTTT

d_gene: TRBD1
abundance: many
v_gene: TRBV12-3/TRBV12-4
j_gene: TRBJ1-2
CDR3aa: CASSLRTGTASGYTF
CDR3nt: TGTGCCAGCAGTTTGAGAACCGGGACAGCATCTGGCTACACCTTC

d_gene: TRBD2
abundance: few
v_gene: TRBV12-3/TRBV12-4
j_gene: TRBJ2-7
CDR3aa: CASTFSGSFHEQYF
CDR3nt: TGTGCCAGCACTTTTAGCGGGAGCTTCCACGAGCAGTACTTC

d_gene: .
abundance: many
v_gene: TRBV4-3
j_gene: TRBJ2-3
CDR3aa: CASSQDLGPATSTDTQYF
CDR3nt: TGCGCCAGCAGCCAAGATTTGGGGCCAGCTACTAGCACAGATACGCAGTATTTT

d_gene: TRBD1
abundance: many
v_gene: TRBV20-1
j_gene: TRBJ1-3
CDR3aa: CSARDGGQLRNTIYF
CDR3nt: TGCAGTGCTAGAGATGGGGGACAGCTGAGAAACACCATATATTTT

d_gene: TRBD2
abundance: few
v_gene: TRBV11-3
j_gene: TRBJ2-5
CDR3aa: CASSLGGTSGSGETQYF
CDR3nt: TGTGCCAGCAGCTTAGGTGGGACTAGCGGGAGTGGAGAGACCCAGTACTTC

d_gene: .
abundance: many
v_gene: TRBV5-6
j_gene: TRBJ2-1
CDR3aa: CASSRLVAYNEQFF
CDR3nt: TGTGCCAGCAGCCGACTGGTGGCCTACAATGAGCAGTTCTTC

d_gene: TRBD1
abundance: many
v_gene: TRBV28
j_gene: TRBJ2-5
CDR3aa: CASSFVGTGFGETQYF
CDR3nt: TGTGCCAGCAGTTTCGTTGGGACAGGGTTTGGAGAGACCCAGTACTTC

d_gene: TRBD1
abundance: many
v_gene: TRBV12-3/TRBV12-4
j_gene: TRBJ1-1
CDR3aa: CASSTDRVLAEAFF
CDR3nt: TGTGCCAGCAGTACGGACAGGGTTCTCGCTGAAGCTTTCTTT

d_gene: .
abundance: few
v_gene: TRBV12-3/TRBV12-4
j_gene: TRBJ2-5
CDR3aa: CASSFDGKTQYF
CDR3nt: TGTGCCAGCAGTTTCGACGGGAAGACCCAGTACTTC

d_gene: TRBD1
abundance: .
v_gene: TRBV30
j_gene: TRBJ1-5
CDR3aa: CAWGGQGNQPQHF
CDR3nt: TGTGCCTGGGGAGGACAGGGCAATCAGCCCCAGCATTTT

d_gene: .
abundance: .
v_gene: TRBV4-3
j_gene: TRBJ1-4
CDR3aa: CASSQASGPGVEKLFF
CDR3nt: TGCGCCAGCAGCCAAGCTAGTGGACCCGGGGTTGAAAAACTGTTTTTT

d_gene: TRBD1
abundance: many
v_gene: TRBV9
j_gene: TRBJ1-2
CDR3aa: CASSATGGYGYTF
CDR3nt: TGTGCCAGCAGCGCCACAGGGGGCTATGGCTACACCTTC

d_gene: .
abundance: few
v_gene: TRBV20-1
j_gene: TRBJ2-2
CDR3aa: CSARVRSTGELFF
CDR3nt: TGCAGTGCTAGAGTGAGGTCCACCGGGGAGCTGTTTTTT

d_gene: TRBD2
abundance: .
v_gene: TRBV9
j_gene: TRBJ2-1
CDR3aa: CASSGLAGGSYNEQFF
CDR3nt: TGTGCCAGCAGCGGTCTAGCGGGAGGGTCCTACAATGAGCAGTTCTTC

d_gene: TRBD2
abundance: many
v_gene: TRBV12-3/TRBV12-4
j_gene: TRBJ2-1
CDR3aa: CASSPRTSGYNEQFF
CDR3nt: TGTGCCAGCAGTCCCAGGACTAGCGGCTACAATGAGCAGTTCTTC

d_gene: TRBD2
abundance: many
v_gene: TRBV7-8
j_gene: TRBJ2-5
CDR3aa: CASSLGRLAQETQYF
CDR3nt: TGTGCCAGCAGCTTGGGGAGACTAGCTCAAGAGACCCAGTACTTC

d_gene: .
abundance: few
v_gene: TRBV5-1
j_gene: TRBJ2-1
CDR3aa: CASTRGQNNEQFF
CDR3nt: TGCGCCAGTACGCGGGGACAGAACAATGAGCAGTTCTTC

d_gene: .
abundance: once
v_gene: TRBV20-1
j_gene: TRBJ2-2
CDR3aa: CSASPQGIAGELFF
CDR3nt: TGCAGTGCTAGCCCACAGGGAATCGCCGGGGAGCTGTTTTTT

d_gene: TRBD2
abundance: .
v_gene: TRBV20-1
j_gene: TRBJ2-1
CDR3aa: CCAPSLSGRVDNEQFF
CDR3nt: TGCTGTGCTCCCTCCCTTAGCGGGAGGGTGGACAATGAGCAGTTCTTC

d_gene: .
abundance: many
v_gene: TRBV10-3
j_gene: TRBJ2-7
CDR3aa: CAISRDYYEQYF
CDR3nt: TGTGCCATCAGCAGGGATTACTACGAGCAGTACTTC

d_gene: .
abundance: .
v_gene: TRBV11-2
j_gene: TRBJ2-4
CDR3aa: CASSLAGVDIQYF
CDR3nt: TGTGCCAGCAGCTTAGCGGGGGTTGACATTCAGTACTTC

d_gene: .
abundance: .
v_gene: TRBV12-3/TRBV12-4
j_gene: TRBJ2-5
CDR3aa: CASSFRRETQYF
CDR3nt: TGTGCCAGCAGTTTCCGAAGGGAGACCCAGTACTTC

d_gene: TRBD2
abundance: once
v_gene: TRBV10-3
j_gene: TRBJ2-2
CDR3aa: CATSREGRRNTGELFF
CDR3nt: TGTGCCACCTCCCGGGAGGGCAGGAGGAACACCGGGGAACTGTTTTTT

d_gene: TRBD1
abundance: many
v_gene: TRBV5-8
j_gene: TRBJ1-6
CDR3aa: CASRIDPGTVNSPLHF
CDR3nt: TGTGCCAGCAGGATCGACCCCGGGACAGTTAATTCACCCCTCCACTTT

d_gene: .
abundance: .
v_gene: TRBV19
j_gene: TRBJ1-2
CDR3aa: CASSLTDPNYGYTF
CDR3nt: TGTGCCAGTAGCCTGACAGACCCTAACTATGGCTACACCTTC

d_gene: .
abundance: many
v_gene: TRBV5-1
j_gene: TRBJ2-1
CDR3aa: CASRVQTSSNEQFF
CDR3nt: TGCGCCAGCCGTGTGCAAACGAGTTCCAATGAGCAGTTCTTC

d_gene: .
abundance: many
v_gene: TRBV12-3/TRBV12-4
j_gene: TRBJ2-3
CDR3aa: CASSSLFGTDTQYF
CDR3nt: TGTGCCAGCAGTTCCCTGTTCGGGACGGATACGCAGTATTTT

d_gene: TRBD1
abundance: .
v_gene: TRBV20-1
j_gene: TRBJ2-7
CDR3aa: CSAEALDRDHEQYF
CDR3nt: TGCAGTGCAGAAGCACTCGACAGGGACCACGAGCAGTACTTC

d_gene: TRBD2
abundance: many
v_gene: TRBV20-1
j_gene: TRBJ2-7
CDR3aa: CSARDPGGSYEQYF
CDR3nt: TGCAGTGCTAGAGATCCGGGGGGGTCCTACGAGCAGTACTTC

d_gene: TRBD2
abundance: .
v_gene: TRBV19
j_gene: TRBJ2-2
CDR3aa: CASSMKLAVNTGELFF
CDR3nt: TGTGCCAGTAGTATGAAACTAGCGGTTAACACCGGGGAGCTGTTTTTT

d_gene: .
abundance: many
v_gene: TRBV5-1
j_gene: TRBJ2-2
CDR3aa: CASSLLGANTGELFF
CDR3nt: TGCGCCAGCAGCTTGCTGGGTGCGAACACCGGGGAGCTGTTTTTT

d_gene: TRBD1
abundance: .
v_gene: TRBV19
j_gene: TRBJ1-1
CDR3aa: CASRGQGLNTEAFF
CDR3nt: TGTGCCAGTAGGGGACAGGGGTTGAACACTGAAGCTTTCTTT

d_gene: TRBD2
abundance: few
v_gene: TRBV5-1
j_gene: TRBJ2-1
CDR3aa: CASSGGTSGNEQFF
CDR3nt: TGCGCCAGCTCGGGGGGGACTAGCGGAAATGAGCAGTTCTTC

d_gene: .
abundance: .
v_gene: TRBV28
j_gene: TRBJ2-7
CDR3aa: CASSFTTAAAYEQYF
CDR3nt: TGTGCCAGCAGTTTCACGACAGCAGCAGCCTACGAGCAGTACTTC